A selection of T cell receptor beta chains follows, all from one sample in a study of regulatory T cells in long-lasting Graves disease. TCRdb processed the multiplex PCR reads anew with MiXCR; each CDR3 protein has one entry. This table has 500,000 or so distinct CDR3 sequences, 15% to 20% appearing once. The same sample was also used in a study of T cells in Graves' hyperthyroidism and ophthalmopathy.

Sequencing was performed on peripheral blood mononuclear cells (PBMCs), taken at new diagnosis, from a patient treated with antithyroid drugs. These receptors originate from a woman aged 40-60 years with Graves disease. Both conserved end residues are part of each CDR3. Each record gives: V gene, D gene, clone size, J gene, CDR3 DNA, CDR3 protein. The D gene is left open where the match is weak. Some rows mark clone size as missing; the rest say once, few, many or name a class of expanded clone.

v_call: TRBV5-1
d_call: .
clone_size: many
j_call: TRBJ1-1
cdr3_nt: TGTGCCAGCAGCTTAGAGGGCCGGAACACTGAAGCTTTCTTT
cdr3_aa: CASSLEGRNTEAFF

v_call: TRBV27
d_call: TRBD2
clone_size: few
j_call: TRBJ2-3
cdr3_nt: TGTGCCAGCAGTTTATGGTCTAGCGGGGGGGCAGATACGCAGTATTTT
cdr3_aa: CASSLWSSGGADTQYF

v_call: TRBV12-3/TRBV12-4
d_call: .
clone_size: few
j_call: TRBJ2-1
cdr3_nt: TGTGCCAGCAGTATTAGGATTTTCGCTGAGCAGTTCTTC
cdr3_aa: CASSIRIFAEQFF

v_call: TRBV2
d_call: .
clone_size: many
j_call: TRBJ2-3
cdr3_nt: TGTGCCAGCAGTGAGGAGGGCCTGGCAGATACGCAGTATTTT
cdr3_aa: CASSEEGLADTQYF

v_call: TRBV3-1
d_call: .
clone_size: many
j_call: TRBJ1-1
cdr3_nt: TGTGCCAGCAGCCAAGTCACAAAGAACACTGAAGCTTTCTTT
cdr3_aa: CASSQVTKNTEAFF

v_call: TRBV19
d_call: .
clone_size: .
j_call: TRBJ2-2
cdr3_nt: TGTGCCAGTAGTCGGGGTATCAACACCGGGGAGCTGTTTTTT
cdr3_aa: CASSRGINTGELFF

v_call: TRBV18
d_call: .
clone_size: many
j_call: TRBJ1-2
cdr3_nt: TGTGCCAGCTCGGCGGGGCAAAGCTATGGCTACACCTTC
cdr3_aa: CASSAGQSYGYTF

v_call: TRBV4-1
d_call: .
clone_size: many
j_call: TRBJ2-5
cdr3_nt: TGCGCCAGCAGCCAAGAAGGAGGCAGGGGACAAGAGACCCAGTACTTC
cdr3_aa: CASSQEGGRGQETQYF

v_call: TRBV7-2
d_call: .
clone_size: many
j_call: TRBJ2-2
cdr3_nt: TGTGCCAGCAGCTTCGAAGGAATCGGGGAGCTGTTTTTT
cdr3_aa: CASSFEGIGELFF

v_call: TRBV7-2
d_call: .
clone_size: few
j_call: TRBJ1-3
cdr3_nt: TGTGCCAGCAGCTTAGGCTGGAACAGGGGAAACACCATATATTTT
cdr3_aa: CASSLGWNRGNTIYF

v_call: TRBV30
d_call: TRBD2
clone_size: .
j_call: TRBJ2-7
cdr3_nt: TGTGCCTGGAGTGGGACTAGCGGGGCGTACGAGCAGTACTTC
cdr3_aa: CAWSGTSGAYEQYF

v_call: TRBV12-3/TRBV12-4
d_call: .
clone_size: .
j_call: TRBJ1-2
cdr3_nt: TGTGCCAACAGCAACCCGGGGCAGTTGAACTATGGCTACACCTTC
cdr3_aa: CANSNPGQLNYGYTF

v_call: TRBV29-1
d_call: TRBD1
clone_size: many
j_call: TRBJ1-1
cdr3_nt: TGCAGCGCCCACAGGGGGCGAGGTACTGAAGCTTTCTTT
cdr3_aa: CSAHRGRGTEAFF

v_call: TRBV27
d_call: .
clone_size: many
j_call: TRBJ1-2
cdr3_nt: TGTGCCAGCAGTTTACGACAGGCCCCTAACTATGGCTACACCTTC
cdr3_aa: CASSLRQAPNYGYTF

v_call: TRBV13
d_call: .
clone_size: many
j_call: TRBJ2-4
cdr3_nt: TGTGCCAGCAGCTTAAGGGCAACGGACATTCAGTACTTC
cdr3_aa: CASSLRATDIQYF

v_call: TRBV3-1
d_call: .
clone_size: many
j_call: TRBJ2-5
cdr3_nt: TGTGCCAGCAGCCAATATTTTGACGGTCCAGAAAACCGTGAGACCCAGTACTTC
cdr3_aa: CASSQYFDGPENRETQYF

v_call: TRBV10-3
d_call: TRBD2
clone_size: .
j_call: TRBJ2-1
cdr3_nt: TGTGCCACCCACACGGGGGGAAATGAGCAGTTCTTC
cdr3_aa: CATHTGGNEQFF

v_call: TRBV6-2/TRBV6-3
d_call: .
clone_size: .
j_call: TRBJ2-1
cdr3_nt: TGTGCCAGCAACACCTACTTCTACAATGAGCAGTTCTTC
cdr3_aa: CASNTYFYNEQFF

v_call: TRBV6-2/TRBV6-3
d_call: .
clone_size: few
j_call: TRBJ1-4
cdr3_nt: TGTGCCATCAGCGCAGGGGCAACTAATGAAAAACTGTTTTTT
cdr3_aa: CAISAGATNEKLFF

v_call: TRBV11-2
d_call: .
clone_size: few
j_call: TRBJ1-6
cdr3_nt: TGTGCCAGCAGCTTTTCAGGGTCCTATAATTCACCCCTCCACTTT
cdr3_aa: CASSFSGSYNSPLHF

v_call: TRBV9
d_call: .
clone_size: many
j_call: TRBJ1-6
cdr3_nt: TGTGCCAGCAGCGTAGGCCAGGTCGGTTCACCCCTCCACTTT
cdr3_aa: CASSVGQVGSPLHF

v_call: TRBV10-3
d_call: .
clone_size: .
j_call: TRBJ1-6
cdr3_nt: TGTGCTACCCAAGCAGAGAGTTATTCACCCCTCCACTTT
cdr3_aa: CATQAESYSPLHF

v_call: TRBV19
d_call: TRBD1
clone_size: .
j_call: TRBJ2-1
cdr3_nt: TGTGCCAGTAGTATAAAGGGACAGTTGTCCATAAATGAGCAGTTCTTC
cdr3_aa: CASSIKGQLSINEQFF

v_call: TRBV7-9
d_call: .
clone_size: .
j_call: TRBJ1-4
cdr3_nt: TGTGCCAGCAGCCCCCTGTCGGCAACTAATGAAAAACTGTTTTTT
cdr3_aa: CASSPLSATNEKLFF

v_call: TRBV6-1
d_call: .
clone_size: few
j_call: TRBJ2-2
cdr3_nt: TGTGCCAGCAGGACGGGAGCGGTCACCGGGGAGCTGTTTTTT
cdr3_aa: CASRTGAVTGELFF

v_call: TRBV4-1
d_call: .
clone_size: few
j_call: TRBJ2-3
cdr3_nt: TGCGCCAGCAGCACGTTTGCGGGGGCCACAGATACGCAGTATTTT
cdr3_aa: CASSTFAGATDTQYF